The clone carrying this T cell receptor (beta chain) has at least ten counts. Its antigen is not identified. The read terminates 3 residues ahead of where the CDR3 ends, so the germline J gene completes it. The source of the sample is a study of T cell clonality in common variable immunodeficiency. Germline V gene data show CDR1 as PRHDT and CDR2 as FYEKMQ (reference sequence). This CDR3 has 16 amino acids. Deletions cut 7 bases from V and 1 base from J, with 19 bases between. Whole-study results and caveats: TCRbeta clonality was increased in CVID versus healthy controls. CVID subjects shared fewer TCRbeta clones than healthy controls did. Links between repertoire features and CVID complications were heterogeneity-limited.

The assay was immunoSEQ multiplex PCR, and TCRdb's table has in-frame clones only and misses some. This sample comprises approximately 60,000 clones, none seen once only. Specimen: peripheral blood mononuclear cells. The receptor was derived from a person aged 18 to 70 in good health. The chain uses TRBV13 and TRBJ1-1; D perhaps matches TRBD1 (5 bases). This chain's CDR3 is CASTDLGGGRNTEAFF. Incomplete CDR3 DNA: TGTGCCAGCACGGACCTTGGGGGGGGGAGGAACACTGAA.